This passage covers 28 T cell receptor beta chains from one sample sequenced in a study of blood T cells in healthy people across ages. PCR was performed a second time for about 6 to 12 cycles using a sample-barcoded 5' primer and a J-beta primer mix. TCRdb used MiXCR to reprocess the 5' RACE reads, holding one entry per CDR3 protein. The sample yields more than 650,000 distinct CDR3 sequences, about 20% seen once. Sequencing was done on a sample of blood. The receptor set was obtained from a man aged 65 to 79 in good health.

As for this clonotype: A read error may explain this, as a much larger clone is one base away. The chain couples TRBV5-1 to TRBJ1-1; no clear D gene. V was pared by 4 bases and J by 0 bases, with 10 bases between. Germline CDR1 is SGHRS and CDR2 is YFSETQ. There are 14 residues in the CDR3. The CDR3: CASSRDGVNTEAFF. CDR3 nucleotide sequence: TGCGCCAGCAGCCGTGACGGGGTGAACACTGAAGCTTTCTTT.

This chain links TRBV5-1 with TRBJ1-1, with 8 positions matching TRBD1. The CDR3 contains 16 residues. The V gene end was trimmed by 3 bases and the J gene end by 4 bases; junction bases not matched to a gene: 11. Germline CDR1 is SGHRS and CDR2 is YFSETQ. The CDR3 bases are TGCGCCAGCAGCTGGGGGGACAGGAATGGGGCCACTGAAGCTTTCTTT. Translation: CASSWGDRNGATEAFF.

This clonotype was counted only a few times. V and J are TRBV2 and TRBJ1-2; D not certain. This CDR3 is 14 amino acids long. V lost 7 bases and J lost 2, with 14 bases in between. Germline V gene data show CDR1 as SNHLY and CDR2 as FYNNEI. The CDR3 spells CASTRTYLNYGYTF. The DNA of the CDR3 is TGTGCCAGCACCCGGACCTATTTAAACTATGGCTACACCTTC.

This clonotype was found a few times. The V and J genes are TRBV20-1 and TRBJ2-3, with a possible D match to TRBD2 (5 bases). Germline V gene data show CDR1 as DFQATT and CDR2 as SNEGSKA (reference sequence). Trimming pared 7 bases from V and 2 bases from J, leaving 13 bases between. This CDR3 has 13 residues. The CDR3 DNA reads TGCAGTGGTCAGGACTTCATCACAGATACGCAGTATTTT. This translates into CSGQDFITDTQYF.

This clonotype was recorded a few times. CDR3 sequence reads: CASSSLVGGTRLRFGETQYF. Written as DNA, the CDR3 is TGTGCCAGCAGCTCGCTTGTTGGCGGGACAAGGTTAAGGTTTGGAGAGACCCAGTACTTC. This chain joins TRBV28 and TRBJ2-5; D tentatively reads TRBD1 or TRBD2 (6 bases each). The ends were cut back, 6 bases at V and 4 bases at J, with 33 bases in the middle. The V gene's germline CDR1 is MDHEN and CDR2 SYDVKM. CDR3 length: 20 residues.

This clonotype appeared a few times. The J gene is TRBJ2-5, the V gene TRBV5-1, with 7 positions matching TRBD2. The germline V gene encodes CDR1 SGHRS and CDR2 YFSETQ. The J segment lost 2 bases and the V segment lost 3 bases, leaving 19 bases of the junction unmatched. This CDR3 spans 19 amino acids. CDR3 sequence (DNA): TGCGCCAGCAGCTCCCTTCGGGGCGGGAGTTCGGATGGGCAAGAGACCCAGTACTTC. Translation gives CASSSLRGGSSDGQETQYF.

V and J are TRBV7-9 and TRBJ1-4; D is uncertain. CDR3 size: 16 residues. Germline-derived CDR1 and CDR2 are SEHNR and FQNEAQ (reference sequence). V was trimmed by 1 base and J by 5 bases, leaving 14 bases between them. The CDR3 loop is CASSLGAELYNEKLFF. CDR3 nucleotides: TGTGCCAGCAGCTTAGGGGCAGAACTCTACAATGAAAAACTGTTTTTT.

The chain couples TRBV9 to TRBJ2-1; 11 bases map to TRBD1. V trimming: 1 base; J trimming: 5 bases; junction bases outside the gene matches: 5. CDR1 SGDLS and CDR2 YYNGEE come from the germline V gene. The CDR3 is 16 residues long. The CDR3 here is CASSVRGTGGHNEQFF. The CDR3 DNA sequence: TGTGCCAGCAGCGTAAGGGGGACAGGGGGACACAATGAGCAGTTCTTC.

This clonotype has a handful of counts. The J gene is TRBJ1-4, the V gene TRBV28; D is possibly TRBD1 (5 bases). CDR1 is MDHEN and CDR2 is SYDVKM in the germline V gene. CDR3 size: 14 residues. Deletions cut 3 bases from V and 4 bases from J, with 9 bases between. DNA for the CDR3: TGTGCCAGCAGTTTTGGGACGGATAATGAAAAACTGTTTTTT. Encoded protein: CASSFGTDNEKLFF.

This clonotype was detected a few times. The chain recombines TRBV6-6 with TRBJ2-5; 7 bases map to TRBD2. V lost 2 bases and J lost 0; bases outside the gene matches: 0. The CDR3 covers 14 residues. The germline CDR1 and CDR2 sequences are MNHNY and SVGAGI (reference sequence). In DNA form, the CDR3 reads TGTGCCAGCAGTTACCGGGGGGACCAAGAGACCCAGTACTTC. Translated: CASSYRGDQETQYF.

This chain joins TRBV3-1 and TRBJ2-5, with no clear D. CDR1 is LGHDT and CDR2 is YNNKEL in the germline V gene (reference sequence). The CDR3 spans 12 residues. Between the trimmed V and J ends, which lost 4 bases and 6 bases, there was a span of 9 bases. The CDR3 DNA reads TGTGCCAGCAGCCCCCCCGCAAAGACCCAGTACTTC. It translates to CASSPPAKTQYF.

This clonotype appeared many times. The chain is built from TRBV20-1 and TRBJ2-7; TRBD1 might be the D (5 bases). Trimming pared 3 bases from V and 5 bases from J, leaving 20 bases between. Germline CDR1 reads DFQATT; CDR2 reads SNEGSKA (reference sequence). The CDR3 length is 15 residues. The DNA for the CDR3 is TGCAGTGCTAGTAGGGGCGCCCGGGTAAAGGACGAGCAGTACTTC. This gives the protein CSASRGARVKDEQYF.

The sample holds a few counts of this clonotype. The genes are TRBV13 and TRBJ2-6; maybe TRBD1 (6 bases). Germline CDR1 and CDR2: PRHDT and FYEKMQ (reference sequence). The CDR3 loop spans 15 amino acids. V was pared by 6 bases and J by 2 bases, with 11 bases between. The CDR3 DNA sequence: TGTGCCAGCAGTATAACAGGGACTGGGGCCAACGTCCTGACTTTC. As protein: CASSITGTGANVLTF. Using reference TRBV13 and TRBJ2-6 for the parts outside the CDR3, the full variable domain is AAGVIQSPRHLIKEKRETATLKCYPIPRHDTVYWYQQGPGQDPQFLISFYEKMQSDKGSIPDRFSAQQFSDYHSELNMSSLELGDSALYFCASSITGTGANVLTFGAGSRLTVL.

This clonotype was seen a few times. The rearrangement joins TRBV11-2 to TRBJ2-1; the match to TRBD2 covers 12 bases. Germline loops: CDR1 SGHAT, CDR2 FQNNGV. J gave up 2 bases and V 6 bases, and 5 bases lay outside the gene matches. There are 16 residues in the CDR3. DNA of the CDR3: TGTGCCAGCAGTCACGGACTAGCGGGGCCCTACAATGAGCAGTTCTTC. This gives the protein CASSHGLAGPYNEQFF.

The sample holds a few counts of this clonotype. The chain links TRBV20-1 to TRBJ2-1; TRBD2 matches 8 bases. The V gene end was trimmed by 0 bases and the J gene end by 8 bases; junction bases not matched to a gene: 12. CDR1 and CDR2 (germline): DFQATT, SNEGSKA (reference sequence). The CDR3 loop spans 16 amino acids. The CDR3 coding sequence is TGCAGTGCTAGAGAAGGGTTCAGCGGGAGAGACGATGAGCAGTTCTTC. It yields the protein CSAREGFSGRDDEQFF.

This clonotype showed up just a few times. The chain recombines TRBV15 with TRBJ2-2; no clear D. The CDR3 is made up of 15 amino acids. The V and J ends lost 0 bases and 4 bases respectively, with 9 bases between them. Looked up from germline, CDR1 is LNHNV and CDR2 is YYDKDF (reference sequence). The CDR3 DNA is TGTGCCACCAGCAGAGATTTCCAGTCCACCGGGGAGCTGTTTTTT. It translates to CATSRDFQSTGELFF.

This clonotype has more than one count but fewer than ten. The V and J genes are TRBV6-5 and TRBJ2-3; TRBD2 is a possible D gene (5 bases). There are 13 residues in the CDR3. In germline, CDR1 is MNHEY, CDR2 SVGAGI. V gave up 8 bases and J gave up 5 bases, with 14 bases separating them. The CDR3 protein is CASGALVGDTQYF. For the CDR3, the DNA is TGTGCCAGCGGTGCACTAGTTGGAGATACGCAGTATTTT.

The CDR3 nucleotides read TGTGCCAGCAGCCCCACGGGACTACGGGGTGAGACCCAGTACTTC. Amino acid sequence: CASSPTGLRGETQYF. The J gene is TRBJ2-5, the V gene TRBV12-3 or TRBV12-4; TRBD2 aligns across 7 bases. This CDR3 has 15 residues. V was clipped by 6 bases and J by 5 bases; unmatched bases: 12.

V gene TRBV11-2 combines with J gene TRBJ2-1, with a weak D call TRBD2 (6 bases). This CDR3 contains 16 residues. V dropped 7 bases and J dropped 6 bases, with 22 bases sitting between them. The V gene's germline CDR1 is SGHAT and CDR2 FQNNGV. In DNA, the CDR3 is TGTGCCAGCACCCAAAAGATACTAGCATCTAGCAATGAGCAGTTCTTC. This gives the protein CASTQKILASSNEQFF.

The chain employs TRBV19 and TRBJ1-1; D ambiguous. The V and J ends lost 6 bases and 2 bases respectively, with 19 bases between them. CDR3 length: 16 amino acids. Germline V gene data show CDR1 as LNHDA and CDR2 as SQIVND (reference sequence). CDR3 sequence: CASSHLVWQLNTEAFF. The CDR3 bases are TGTGCCAGTAGCCACCTCGTCTGGCAGCTCAACACTGAAGCTTTCTTT.

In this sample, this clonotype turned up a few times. Here the CDR3 reads CAISERDREETQYF. The CDR3 DNA reads as TGTGCCATCAGTGAGAGGGACAGGGAAGAGACCCAGTACTTC. The chain combines TRBV10-3 with TRBJ2-5; 9 positions agree with TRBD1. V lost 2 bases to trimming and J lost 3 bases; unmatched junction nucleotides: 1. The germline gives CDR1 ENHRY, CDR2 SYGVKD. The CDR3 sequence is 14 residues long.

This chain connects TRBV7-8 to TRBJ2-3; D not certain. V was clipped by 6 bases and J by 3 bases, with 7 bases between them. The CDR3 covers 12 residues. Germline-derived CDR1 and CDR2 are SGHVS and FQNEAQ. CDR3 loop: CASSRMTDTQYF. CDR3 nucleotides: TGTGCCAGCAGTCGAATGACAGATACGCAGTATTTT.

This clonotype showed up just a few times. CDR3 DNA sequence: TGTGCCACCAGCAGAGATCTTGGGACGTACTATGGCTACACCTTC. Its translation: CATSRDLGTYYGYTF. The V and J genes are TRBV15 and TRBJ1-2, with a possible D match to TRBD1 (5 bases). The CDR3 runs 15 residues. Looked up from germline, CDR1 is LNHNV and CDR2 is YYDKDF (reference sequence). Trimming took off 0 bases at V and 3 bases at J, with 11 bases between the two ends.

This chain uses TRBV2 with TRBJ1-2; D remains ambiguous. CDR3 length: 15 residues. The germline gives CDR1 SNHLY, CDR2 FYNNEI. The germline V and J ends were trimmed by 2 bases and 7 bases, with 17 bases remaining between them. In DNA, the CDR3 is TGTGCCAGCAGTGAAATCCCCCGCGGAGTGAGTGGCTACACCTTC. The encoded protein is CASSEIPRGVSGYTF.

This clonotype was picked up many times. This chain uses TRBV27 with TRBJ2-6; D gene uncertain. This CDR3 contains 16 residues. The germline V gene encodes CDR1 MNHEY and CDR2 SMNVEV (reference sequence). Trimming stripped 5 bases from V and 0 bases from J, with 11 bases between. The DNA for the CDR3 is TGTGCCAGCAGTGCCCTCGCCTCCTCTGGGGCCAACGTCCTGACTTTC. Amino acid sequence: CASSALASSGANVLTF. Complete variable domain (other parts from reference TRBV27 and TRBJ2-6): EAQVTQNPRYLITVTGKKLTVTCSQNMNHEYMSWYRQDPGLGLRQIYYSMNVEVTDKGDVPEGYKVSRKEKRNFPLILESPSPNQTSLYFCASSALASSGANVLTFGAGSRLTVL.

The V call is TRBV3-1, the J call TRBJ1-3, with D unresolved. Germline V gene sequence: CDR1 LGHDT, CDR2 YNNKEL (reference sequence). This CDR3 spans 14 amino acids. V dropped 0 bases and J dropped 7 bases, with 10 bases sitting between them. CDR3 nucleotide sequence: TGTGCCAGCAGCCAAGATCTGGGGTTCAACACCATATATTTT. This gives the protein CASSQDLGFNTIYF.

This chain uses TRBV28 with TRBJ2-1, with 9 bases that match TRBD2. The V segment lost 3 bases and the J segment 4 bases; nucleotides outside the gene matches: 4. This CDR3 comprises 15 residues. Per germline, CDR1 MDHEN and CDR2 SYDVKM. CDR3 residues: CASSFGSGGYNEQFF. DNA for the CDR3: TGTGCCAGCAGTTTCGGTAGCGGGGGTTACAATGAGCAGTTCTTC.

The DNA for the CDR3 is TGTGCCAGCGTACGGGGAATCTACAATGAGCAGTTCTTC. Protein product: CASVRGIYNEQFF. The J gene is TRBJ2-1, the V gene TRBV28, with a possible D match to TRBD2 (5 bases). V lost 8 bases and J lost 3, with 11 bases in between. This CDR3 spans 13 amino acids. Germline-derived CDR1 and CDR2 are MDHEN and SYDVKM.